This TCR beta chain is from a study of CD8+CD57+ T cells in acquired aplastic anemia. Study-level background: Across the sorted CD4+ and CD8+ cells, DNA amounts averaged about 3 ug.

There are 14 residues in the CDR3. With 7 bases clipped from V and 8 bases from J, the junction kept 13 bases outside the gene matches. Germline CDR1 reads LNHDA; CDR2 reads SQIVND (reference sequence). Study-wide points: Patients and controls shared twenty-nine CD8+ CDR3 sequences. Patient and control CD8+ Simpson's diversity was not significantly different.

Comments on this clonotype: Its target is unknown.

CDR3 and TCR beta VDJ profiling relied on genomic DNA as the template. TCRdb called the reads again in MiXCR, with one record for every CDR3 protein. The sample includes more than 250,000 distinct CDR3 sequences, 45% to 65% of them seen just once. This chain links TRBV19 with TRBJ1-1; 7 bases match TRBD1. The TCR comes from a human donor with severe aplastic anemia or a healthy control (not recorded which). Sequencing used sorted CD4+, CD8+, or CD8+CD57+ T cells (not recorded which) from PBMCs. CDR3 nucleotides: TGTGCCAGTATCCTCCAGGGGGTAATCGGGGAAGCTTTCTTT. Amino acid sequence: CASILQGVIGEAFF.